The 32 T cell receptor beta chains listed next were all sequenced from one sample in a study of identical twins. TCRdb used MiXCR to reprocess the 5' RACE reads, holding one entry per CDR3 protein. The top ten hold roughly 2% of the sample, which has roughly 690,000 distinct CDR3 sequences, 5.5% to 7.5% seen once. Sequenced sample: naive T cells sorted from blood. Source of these receptors: a young man in good health.

This clonotype was counted many times. For the CDR3, the DNA is TGTGCCAGCACTAGCACAGTGGGTGCAGGAAACACCATATATTTT. Amino acids: CASTSTVGAGNTIYF. The chain employs TRBV2 and TRBJ1-3; no clear D gene. The CDR3 totals 15 residues. In germline, CDR1 is SNHLY, CDR2 FYNNEI. V shed 7 bases and J shed 4 bases, with 17 bases lying between them.

This clonotype was observed at least ten times. The germline gene is not matched at one end of the junction; a read error may be the cause. The chain joins TRBV29-1 to TRBJ2-1; D uncertain. CDR1 and CDR2 (germline): SQVTM, ANQGSEA. The CDR3 length is 8 residues. The DNA of the CDR3 is TGCAGCGTTGACGGCCGGCTCTTC. Encoded protein: CSVDGRLF.

This sequence joins TRBV6-1 and TRBJ2-3, with a weak D call TRBD2 (5 bases). The germline V and J ends were trimmed by 6 bases and 10 bases, with 26 bases remaining between them. The CDR3 consists of 16 residues. Germline CDR1 MNHNS, CDR2 SASEGT. The chain's CDR3 is CASRVGRGGGRVPQYF. CDR3 coding DNA: TGTGCCAGCAGAGTAGGTCGTGGCGGAGGAAGGGTCCCGCAGTATTTT.

At least ten counts were recorded for this clonotype. This chain uses TRBV7-9 with TRBJ2-5, with TRBD1 matching over 10 bases. CDR1 and CDR2 (germline): SEHNR, FQNEAQ (reference sequence). The ends lost 4 bases at V and 3 bases at J; junction bases unmatched: 5. CDR3 size: 15 residues. The CDR3 DNA sequence: TGTGCCAGCAGCTACCGGGACAGGGGAAAAGAGACCCAGTACTTC. This codes for CASSYRDRGKETQYF.

This clonotype was seen a few times. The rearrangement links TRBV2 to TRBJ2-5; D remains unclear. V gave up 6 bases and J gave up 3 bases, with 14 bases separating them. CDR3 size: 14 residues. Germline V gives CDR1 SNHLY, CDR2 FYNNEI. Here the CDR3 reads CASRTRPFEETQYF. CDR3 nucleotide sequence: TGTGCCAGCAGAACACGCCCCTTCGAAGAGACCCAGTACTTC.

This clonotype was found a few times. This chain joins TRBV27 and TRBJ2-7, with 10 bases lining up with TRBD2. Germline-derived CDR1 and CDR2 are MNHEY and SMNVEV (reference sequence). The CDR3 is made up of 14 amino acids. V gave up 2 bases and J gave up 6 bases; unmatched junction bases: 4. The CDR3 protein is CASSLLAGAGEQYV. CDR3 nucleotides: TGTGCCAGCAGTTTACTAGCGGGAGCGGGCGAGCAGTACGTC.

This clonotype showed up just a few times. The chain joins TRBV18 to TRBJ2-7, with TRBD1 matching 7 bases. The germline gives CDR1 KGHSH, CDR2 LQKENI. Germline trimming cut 3 bases from V and 1 base from J; bases unmatched to any gene: 9. CDR3 length: 16 amino acids. Written as DNA, the CDR3 is TGTGCCAGCTCACCCTCGACAGGGCTTAGTTCCTACGAGCAGTACTTC. It encodes CASSPSTGLSSYEQYF.

At least ten counts were recorded for this clonotype. The chain recombines TRBV24-1 with TRBJ2-2; D not resolved. Germline lookup yields CDR1 KGHDR and CDR2 SFDVKD. The CDR3 extends over 13 amino acids. Trimming removed 4 bases at V and 5 bases at J, with 7 bases between. The CDR3 DNA reads TGTGCCACCAGTGAGGGCCCAACCGGGGAGCTGTTTTTT. Translation gives CATSEGPTGELFF.

At least ten counts were recorded for this clonotype. V and J are TRBV20-1 and TRBJ2-5, with 9 bases fitting TRBD1. This CDR3 is 15 amino acids long. The germline gives CDR1 DFQATT, CDR2 SNEGSKA (reference sequence). With V trimmed by 4 bases and J by 5 bases, 11 bases remained unmatched. CDR3 coding DNA: TGCAGTGCTAACGACCGGGACAGGGACATCGAGACCCAGTACTTC. It is translated as CSANDRDRDIETQYF.

This clonotype showed up many times. This sequence joins TRBV30 and TRBJ2-1; weak D call: TRBD2 (5 bases). Trimming cost V 0 bases and J 6 bases, with 12 bases left between them. Germline V gene data show CDR1 as GTSNPN and CDR2 as SVGIG (reference sequence). This CDR3 is 14 amino acids long. CDR3 sequence reads: CAWSVLGSGNEQFF. DNA for the CDR3: TGTGCCTGGAGTGTACTTGGGAGTGGCAATGAGCAGTTCTTC. Combining the CDR3 with reference TRBV30 and TRBJ2-1 gives the whole variable domain SQTIHQWPATLVQPVGSPLSLECTVEGTSNPNLYWYRQAAGRGLQLLFYSVGIGQISSEVPQNLSASRPQDRQFILSSKKLLLSDSGFYLCAWSVLGSGNEQFFGPGTRLTVL.

This clonotype has just a few counts. This chain joins TRBV2 and TRBJ2-7; D is perhaps TRBD1 or TRBD2 (5 bases each). This CDR3 is 12 amino acids long. From germline, CDR1 is SNHLY and CDR2 FYNNEI. V lost 8 bases and J lost 3, with 11 bases in between. CDR3 nucleotide sequence: TGTGCCAGCGGGGGTACTTTCTACGAGCAGTACTTC. It translates to CASGGTFYEQYF.

This clonotype was detected ten times or more. The chain joins TRBV28 to TRBJ2-7; 13 nucleotides align to TRBD2. V lost 5 bases to trimming and J lost 7 bases; unmatched junction nucleotides: 11. This CDR3 has 16 residues. CDR1 is MDHEN and CDR2 is SYDVKM in the germline V gene. The CDR3 sequence: CASSLLTSGRPLEQYF. Written as DNA, the CDR3 is TGTGCCAGCAGTCTACTGACTAGCGGGAGGCCCTTAGAGCAGTACTTC. The variable domain in full, completed from reference TRBV28 and TRBJ2-7, reads DVKVTQSSRYLVKRTGEKVFLECVQDMDHENMFWYRQDPGLGLRLIYFSYDVKMKEKGDIPEGYSVSREKKERFSLILESASTNQTSMYLCASSLLTSGRPLEQYFGPGTRLTVT.

This clonotype was observed a few times. The chain's CDR3 is CASSLEGDPGYEQYF. Here the CDR3 DNA reads TGCGCCAGCAGCTTGGAAGGGGATCCCGGCTACGAGCAGTACTTC. The gene calls are TRBV5-1 and TRBJ2-7; the D gene is possibly TRBD1 (5 bases). This CDR3 region has 15 residues. Looked up from germline, CDR1 is SGHRS and CDR2 is YFSETQ. Deletions cut 0 bases from V and 3 bases from J, with 13 bases between.

This clonotype showed up just a few times. V and J are TRBV3-1 and TRBJ2-2; D possibly corresponds to TRBD1 (5 bases). Germline assignment: CDR1 LGHDT and CDR2 YNNKEL (reference sequence). There are 17 residues in the CDR3. Trimming took off 0 bases at V and 3 bases at J, with 14 bases between the two ends. CDR3 protein: CASSQDKGVFDTGELFF. The CDR3 DNA follows: TGTGCCAGCAGCCAAGATAAAGGGGTTTTTGACACCGGGGAGCTGTTTTTT.

In this sample, this clonotype turned up a few times. V usage is TRBV12-3 or TRBV12-4 and J usage is TRBJ2-7, with 11 bases fitting TRBD2. CDR3 size: 15 residues. Losses at the gene ends were 7 bases for V and 5 bases for J; bases not matched to a gene: 10. DNA for the CDR3: TGTGCCAGCACCGTAGCGGGAGGGCCTGTCCACGAGCAGTACTTC. Translation: CASTVAGGPVHEQYF.

V is TRBV12-3 or TRBV12-4 and J is TRBJ2-2, with a tentative D call TRBD1 (5 bases). CDR3 length: 14 amino acids. The V end was cut by 8 bases, the J end by 6 bases, with 16 bases between. CDR3 loop: CASVPRRESGELFF. The CDR3 DNA is TGTGCCAGCGTACCGCGCAGGGAATCCGGGGAGCTGTTTTTT.

This clonotype was counted between two and nine times. The chain joins TRBV7-2 to TRBJ2-3; D possibly corresponds to TRBD2 (6 bases). CDR3 length equals 16 residues. Germline V CDR1 and CDR2: SGHTA, FQGNSA. V was shortened by 1 base and J by 10 bases, with 21 bases between the two germline ends. The CDR3 spells CASSLGLAREQRPQYF. The CDR3 DNA sequence: TGTGCCAGCAGCTTAGGGCTTGCTCGGGAGCAACGGCCGCAGTATTTT.

This clonotype was seen many times. This chain links TRBV5-5 with TRBJ2-5; TRBD1 or TRBD2 may be the D gene (5 bases each). Germline V gene data show CDR1 as SGHKS and CDR2 as YYEKEE (reference sequence). The CDR3 loop spans 13 amino acids. V lost 4 bases and J 2 bases, leaving 9 bases between the germline ends. CDR3 DNA sequence: TGTGCCAGCAGCCGGGACGGGCAAGAGACCCAGTACTTC. Translated, it gives CASSRDGQETQYF.

This clonotype was counted a few times. The V and J genes are TRBV5-1 and TRBJ2-5; D is uncertain. CDR1 and CDR2 (germline): SGHRS, YFSETQ. There are 12 residues in the CDR3. Trimming removed 4 bases at V and 5 bases at J, with 9 bases between. CDR3 in DNA: TGCGCCAGCAGCACCCAAAGCGAGACCCAGTACTTC. Protein: CASSTQSETQYF.

This clonotype was detected many times. It may be a read error: a sequence one base away is much more abundant. The chain couples TRBV7-2 to TRBJ1-2; D gene unclear. CDR1 SGHTA and CDR2 FQGNSA come from the germline V gene. The CDR3 contains 13 residues. The V and J ends lost 3 bases and 2 bases respectively, with 7 bases between them. The CDR3 nucleotides read TGTGCCAGCAGCTTGAAAGGGAACTATGGCTACACCTTC. Residues: CASSLKGNYGYTF.

The rearrangement uses TRBV18 and TRBJ2-3; 8 positions match TRBD2. This CDR3 is built from 18 residues. The germline gives CDR1 KGHSH, CDR2 LQKENI. Trimming at V came to 1 base and at J to 1 base, leaving 10 bases not matched to a gene. The DNA of the CDR3 is TGTGCCAGCTCACCACGGACTAGCAGATTTCAAGGCACAGATACGCAGTATTTT. Translating it yields CASSPRTSRFQGTDTQYF. The whole variable domain, remainder taken from reference TRBV18 and TRBJ2-3, is NAGVMQNPRHLVRRRGQEARLRCSPMKGHSHVYWYRQLPEEGLKFMVYLQKENIIDESGMPKERFSAEFPKEGPSILRIQQVVRGDSAAYFCASSPRTSRFQGTDTQYFGPGTRLTVL.

In this sample, this clonotype turned up many times. This chain connects TRBV29-1 to TRBJ2-1; TRBD2 matches 7 bases. Germline CDR1 is SQVTM and CDR2 is ANQGSEA. The length of the CDR3 is 16 residues. Trimming cost V 3 bases and J 0 bases; bases outside gene matches: 8. In DNA, the CDR3 is TGCAGCGTTGATGGGCTAGCGGCTAGCTCCTACAATGAGCAGTTCTTC. Residues: CSVDGLAASSYNEQFF.

The chain uses TRBV11-2 and TRBJ1-4, with D maybe TRBD1 (5 bases). The V and J ends lost 5 bases and 3 bases respectively, with 13 bases between them. The CDR3 runs to 15 residues. Germline lookup yields CDR1 SGHAT and CDR2 FQNNGV. The chain's CDR3 is CASSPQGLANEKLFF. DNA for the CDR3: TGTGCCAGCAGCCCGCAGGGTTTAGCTAATGAAAAACTGTTTTTT. Full variable domain (rest looked up from reference TRBV11-2 and TRBJ1-4): EAGVAQSPRYKIIEKRQSVAFWCNPISGHATLYWYQQILGQGPKLLIQFQNNGVVDDSQLPKDRFSAERLKGVDSTLKIQPAKLEDSAVYLCASSPQGLANEKLFFGSGTQLSVL.

The V gene is TRBV15, the J gene TRBJ2-7; D may correspond to TRBD1 or TRBD2 (5 bases each). CDR3 length: 13 residues. Deletions cut 8 bases from V and 4 bases from J, with 15 bases between. Germline lookup yields CDR1 LNHNV and CDR2 YYDKDF (reference sequence). The CDR3 DNA sequence: TGTGCCACCGGGACGTCAAGGAGATACGAGCAGTACTTC. This codes for CATGTSRRYEQYF.

The chain recombines TRBV20-1 with TRBJ2-7; 12 nucleotides align to TRBD2. Germline V gene sequence: CDR1 DFQATT, CDR2 SNEGSKA (reference sequence). The length of the CDR3 is 13 residues. Germline trimming cut 6 bases from V and 4 bases from J; bases unmatched to any gene: 4. CDR3 protein: CSARTSGKYEQYF. CDR3 sequence (DNA): TGCAGTGCAAGGACTAGCGGGAAGTACGAGCAGTACTTC.

The rearrangement joins TRBV18 to TRBJ2-7, with D perhaps TRBD1 or TRBD2 (5 bases each). In germline, CDR1 is KGHSH, CDR2 LQKENI. The length of the CDR3 is 12 residues. The V end lost 2 bases, the J end lost 7 bases, and 9 bases lay between the germline ends. CDR3 loop: CASSPIEGEQYF. CDR3 nucleotide sequence: TGTGCCAGCTCACCAATCGAGGGGGAGCAGTACTTC.

In the case of this clonotype: It may be a read error: a sequence one base away is much more abundant. This chain links TRBV5-1 with TRBJ2-3, with D tentatively TRBD2 (6 bases). There are 15 residues in the CDR3. Per the germline V gene, CDR1 is SGHRS and CDR2 is YFSETQ. The CDR3 loop reads CASSSLTGGTDTQFF. CDR3 DNA sequence: TGCGCCAGCAGCTCCTTGACCGGAGGGACGGATACGCAGTTTTTT.

This clonotype was seen ten or more times. The rearrangement uses TRBV18 and TRBJ2-2; 10 bases fit TRBD1. The trim removed 9 bases at V and 4 bases at J, leaving 5 bases unmatched. CDR1 is KGHSH, CDR2 LQKENI, per germline. The CDR3 runs to 14 residues. CDR3 nucleotide sequence: TGTGCCAGTCCGGGACAGGGGAGCACCGGGGAGCTGTTTTTT. This encodes CASPGQGSTGELFF.

This clonotype was seen only a few times. V usage is TRBV5-1 and J usage is TRBJ2-3; 8 positions agree with TRBD2. This CDR3 comprises 15 residues. The V segment lost 0 bases and the J segment 8 bases; nucleotides outside the gene matches: 8. Germline loops: CDR1 SGHRS, CDR2 YFSETQ. This chain's CDR3 is CASSLVGLAGGTQYF. The CDR3 region has the DNA TGCGCCAGCAGCTTGGTCGGGCTAGCGGGCGGTACGCAGTATTTT.

This clonotype was found many times. This sequence joins TRBV7-2 and TRBJ2-7; TRBD2 might be the D (6 bases). Germline CDR1 and CDR2: SGHTA and FQGNSA. V was trimmed by 5 bases and J by 4 bases, leaving 15 bases between them. The CDR3 is 14 residues long. CDR3: CASSHPGSSYEQYF. As DNA, the CDR3 is TGTGCCAGCAGCCACCCCGGGAGTTCATACGAGCAGTACTTC.

V and J are TRBV18 and TRBJ1-1; D unclear. V dropped 4 bases and J dropped 5 bases, with 14 bases sitting between them. The length of the CDR3 is 14 residues. CDR1 and CDR2 from the germline V gene are KGHSH and LQKENI. The CDR3 sequence: CASSQQPAGTEAFF. The CDR3 DNA reads TGTGCCAGCTCACAACAGCCGGCGGGGACTGAAGCTTTCTTT.

This clonotype was observed many times. The chain joins TRBV9 to TRBJ1-4; 7 bases are shared with TRBD1. The CDR3 has 16 amino acids. CDR1 is SGDLS and CDR2 is YYNGEE in the germline V gene. Trimming took 4 bases from V and 4 from J; bases not matched to a gene: 10. The CDR3 loop is CASSRFMGQFNEKLFF. The CDR3 DNA follows: TGTGCCAGCAGCCGGTTTATGGGACAGTTTAATGAAAAACTGTTTTTT. The full variable domain, in which reference TRBV9 and TRBJ1-4 provide the parts outside the CDR3, is DSGVTQTPKHLITATGQRVTLRCSPRSGDLSVYWYQQSLDQGLQFLIQYYNGEERAKGNILERFSAQQFPDLHSELNLSSLELGDSALYFCASSRFMGQFNEKLFFGSGTQLSVL.